The present entry profiles one T cell receptor (beta chain) with its context. The sample has other DNA sequences that encode this CDR3 too. An assay was performed, and its level was deep. The authors split each subset's genomic DNA evenly across several immunoSEQ plates. Original data processing: In the immunoSEQ data, sequences were junction-only and lacked quality scores, so filtering differed. Profiled with immunoSEQ multiplex PCR; TCRdb holds only in-frame clones, not every one. The D gene and trimming were derived from the DNA, and the V and J assignments and clone size from that table. The table includes about 490,000 clones, 76% detected once. Unsorted samples used tens of millions of PBMCs for genomic DNA. The data are from a study of shared clonotypes between healthy human individuals. Germline V gene lookup returns CDR1 SGHTA and CDR2 FQGTGA. Losses at the gene ends were 0 bases for V and 4 bases for J; bases not matched to a gene: 3. There are 15 residues in the CDR3.

This rearrangement joins TRBV7-3 to TRBJ2-1; 7 bases align to TRBD2. The origin of this receptor is a middle-aged woman in good health. Some clones in this sample may be carry-over from other donors' samples. Material for sequencing was PBMCs. CDR3 coding DNA: TGTGCCAGCAGCTTAACACGGGAGGCTTACAATGAGCAGTTCTTC. Translating gives CASSLTREAYNEQFF. The full variable domain, in which reference TRBV7-3 and TRBJ2-1 provide the parts outside the CDR3, is GAGVSQTPSNKVTEKGKYVELRCDPISGHTALYWYRQSLGQGPEFLIYFQGTGAADDSGLPNDRFFAVRPEGSVSTLKIQRTERGDSAVYLCASSLTREAYNEQFFGPGTRLTVL.